Listed below are T cell receptor beta chains from one sample, sequenced in a study of blood T cell repertoires in COVID-19. The method was immunoSEQ multiplex PCR; TCRdb's version includes in-frame clones alone and lacks a portion of them. The table lists fewer than 200,000 clones, 84% of them singletons, with less than 9% in the top ten. Input material: peripheral blood. The receptor set was obtained from a man aged 40-49 years who had recovered from COVID-19. The CDR3 runs from the conserved cysteine through the conserved F or W. A D gene is named only where the DNA matches it firmly.

j_call,d_call,v_call,cdr3_nt,cdr3_aa
TRBJ1-5,.,TRBV24-1,TGTGCCACCAGTGCCCAGGGGAACAATCAGCCCCAGCATTTT,CATSAQGNNQPQHF
TRBJ2-7,.,TRBV6-1,TGTGCCAGCAGTGAATCCTACCCTGCCTACGAGCAGTACTTC,CASSESYPAYEQYF
TRBJ2-2,.,TRBV10-3,TGTGCCATCAGTGATATCACCGGGGAGCTGTTTTTT,CAISDITGELFF
TRBJ1-5,.,TRBV7-2,TGTGCCAGCAGCCAGCAGGGATATAGCAATCAGCCCCAGCATTTT,CASSQQGYSNQPQHF
TRBJ2-7,.,TRBV28,TGTGCCAGCAGTCGAGTTAGCGAGCAGTACTTC,CASSRVSEQYF
TRBJ2-3,.,TRBV19,TGTGCCAGTAGTATGAGGCGGCCCTCCGACACAGATACGCAGTATTTT,CASSMRRPSDTDTQYF
TRBJ2-2,.,TRBV10-1,TGCGCCAGCAGGAGGGAGCCGGGCGGCGGGGAGCTGTTTTTT,CASRREPGGGELFF
TRBJ1-6,TRBD1,TRBV4-2,TGTGCCAGCAGCCAAGTCACGACAGGGGGCGGTTCACCCCTCCACTTT,CASSQVTTGGGSPLHF
TRBJ1-5,.,TRBV4-2,TGTGCCAGCAGCCAAGAAAAACAGGAAAATCAGCCCCAGCATTTT,CASSQEKQENQPQHF
TRBJ1-6,.,TRBV5-4,TGTGCCAGCAGCTTGTACCTTACACCGGCGGGGAATTCACCCCTCCACTTT,CASSLYLTPAGNSPLHF
TRBJ2-1,.,TRBV5-5,TGTGCCAGCAGCTTGTTTAGCGGTCATGAGCAGTTCTTC,CASSLFSGHEQFF
TRBJ2-2,.,TRBV7-2,TGTGCCAGCAGCTTAGGAACAGGAAGGTCGTACACCGGGGAGCTGTTTTTT,CASSLGTGRSYTGELFF
TRBJ2-7,.,TRBV5-1,TGCGCCAGCAGCTTGGGTGCCAGGCCGTCCTCCTACGAGCAGTACTTC,CASSLGARPSSYEQYF
TRBJ1-1,.,TRBV7-9,TGTGCCAGCAGCTTAGCGCGCACTCTCAACACTGAAGCTTTCTTT,CASSLARTLNTEAFF
TRBJ2-5,.,TRBV18,TGTGCTGGTTCAGGGCCCGCGGGGGAGACCCAGTACTTC,CAGSGPAGETQYF